This T cell receptor beta chain was sequenced in a study of blood T cells in healthy people across ages. The use of a sample-barcoded 5' primer and a J-beta primer mix characterized a second PCR of about 7 to 12 cycles. Via MiXCR, TCRdb re-called the 5' RACE reads, giving one row per CDR3 protein. Among about 1.8 million distinct CDR3 sequences listed, around half were seen once. Germline V gene lookup returns CDR1 SGHRS and CDR2 YFSETQ. Trimming took off 6 bases at V and 4 bases at J, with 13 bases between the two ends. This CDR3 has 14 amino acids. This receptor was taken from a woman aged 40 to 50 in good health. This chain uses TRBV5-1 with TRBJ2-2; tentative D call: TRBD1 (6 bases). Sequences were obtained from blood. The CDR3 nucleotides read TGCGCCAGCAAGGACAGCATGAGCACCGGGGAGCTGTTTTTT. This sequence encodes CASKDSMSTGELFF.